The 25 T cell receptor beta chains below come from one sample, sequenced in a study of blood T cell repertoires in COVID-19. Data came from immunoSEQ multiplex PCR; TCRdb stores just in-frame clones and leaves some out. The data hold around 97,000 clones, with 87% observed a single time. Sequencing was done on a sample of peripheral blood. These receptors came from a human donor in a cohort sampled during active COVID-19.

The gene calls are TRBV19 and TRBJ2-3, with a possible D match to TRBD2 (6 bases). CDR1 is LNHDA and CDR2 is SQIVND in the germline V gene (reference sequence). The CDR3 loop spans 15 amino acids. The V and J ends lost 4 bases and 2 bases respectively, with 13 bases between them. CDR3 bases: TGTGCCAGTAGTAGTGCTAGCGAGGACACAGATACGCAGTATTTT. Translated, it gives CASSSASEDTDTQYF. Full variable domain (remainder filled in from reference TRBV19 and TRBJ2-3): DGGITQSPKYLFRKEGQNVTLSCEQNLNHDAMYWYRQDPGQGLRLIYYSQIVNDFQKGDIAEGYSVSREKKESFPLTVTSAQKNPTAFYLCASSSASEDTDTQYFGPGTRLTVL.

The chain carries TRBV7-3 and TRBJ2-2; 8 bases map to TRBD1. Trimming cost V 5 bases and J 2 bases; bases outside gene matches: 4. The length of the CDR3 is 15 residues. Germline CDR1 reads SGHTA; CDR2 reads FQGTGA. CDR3 sequence: CASSADRDNTGELFF. The CDR3 nucleotides read TGTGCCAGCAGCGCGGACAGGGATAACACCGGGGAGCTGTTTTTT.

The V call is TRBV28, the J call TRBJ1-4; perhaps TRBD1 as D (6 bases). Germline CDR1 reads MDHEN; CDR2 reads SYDVKM. Trimming took 10 bases from V and 2 from J, leaving 14 bases between them. The CDR3 is made up of 14 amino acids. CDR3 sequence (DNA): TGTGCCACGGGAACAGGGTCTACTAATGAAAAACTGTTTTTT. Translated, it gives CATGTGSTNEKLFF.

The chain uses TRBV4-2 and TRBJ1-4; D is perhaps TRBD1 (5 bases). V was cut by 4 bases and J by 4 bases, with 16 bases left in between. Germline lookup yields CDR1 LGHNA and CDR2 YNFKEQ. The CDR3 totals 16 residues. The CDR3 sequence is CASSPTRQTYNEKLFF. As DNA, the CDR3 is TGTGCCAGCAGCCCCACCCGACAGACTTATAATGAAAAACTGTTTTTT.

The DNA of the CDR3 is TGTGCCAGCAGAAGGACAGCGCGACCCCACGAGCAGTACTTC. Amino acid sequence: CASRRTARPHEQYF. The chain joins TRBV27 to TRBJ2-7, with D perhaps TRBD1 (6 bases). V was pared by 6 bases and J by 5 bases, with 17 bases between. Germline-derived CDR1 and CDR2 are MNHEY and SMNVEV (reference sequence). The CDR3 covers 14 residues.

This chain uses TRBV12-5 with TRBJ1-5; 7 bases align to TRBD1. CDR3 size: 14 residues. V shed 7 bases and J 9 bases; nucleotides not matched to a gene: 12. The germline V gene encodes CDR1 LGHNT and CDR2 FRNRAP. CDR3 coding DNA: TGTGCTAGTGCCCCGGGGCAGGGGGGTGGGCCCCAGCATTTT. Its protein is CASAPGQGGGPQHF.

The chain combines TRBV6-5 with TRBJ2-5; 12 nucleotides agree with TRBD2. V shed 4 bases and J 7 bases; nucleotides not matched to a gene: 1. The CDR3 length is 13 residues. CDR1 is MNHEY, CDR2 SVGAGI, per germline. CDR3 DNA sequence: TGTGCCAGCAGTTCGACTAGCGGGGGGACCCAGTACTTC. Amino acids: CASSSTSGGTQYF.

The J gene is TRBJ2-7, the V gene TRBV27; 9 positions match TRBD2. V trimming: 1 base; J trimming: 4 bases; junction bases outside the gene matches: 14. Germline CDR1 and CDR2: MNHEY and SMNVEV (reference sequence). The CDR3 totals 18 residues. The CDR3: CASSLFGVGLAGDYEQYF. The CDR3 bases are TGTGCCAGCAGTTTATTCGGGGTGGGTTTAGCGGGAGATTACGAGCAGTACTTC.

The rearrangement uses TRBV19 and TRBJ2-7, with 7 bases aligning to TRBD2. The length of the CDR3 is 15 residues. J gave up 5 bases and V 7 bases, and 14 bases lay outside the gene matches. Per germline, CDR1 LNHDA and CDR2 SQIVND (reference sequence). The CDR3 nucleotides are TGTGCCAGTACCCCGGAGGGCGGGAGAGTTCACGAGCAGTACTTC. Translating it yields CASTPEGGRVHEQYF.

The V and J genes are TRBV11-2 and TRBJ2-3, with 7 bases that match TRBD2. CDR1 is SGHAT, CDR2 FQNNGV, per germline. V was pared by 0 bases and J by 9 bases, with 9 bases of the junction left unmatched. The length of the CDR3 is 15 residues. This CDR3 is CASSLDMRELFTQYF. CDR3 in DNA: TGTGCCAGCAGCTTAGATATGCGGGAGTTGTTCACGCAGTATTTT.

The chain joins TRBV4-1 to TRBJ2-2; 8 bases are a match to TRBD2. Germline trimming cut 1 base from V and 3 bases from J; bases unmatched to any gene: 7. The germline gives CDR1 MGHRA, CDR2 YSYEKL. The CDR3 extends over 17 amino acids. The CDR3 loop reads CASSQGPGRADTGELFF. CDR3 DNA: TGCGCCAGCAGCCAAGGGCCCGGGAGGGCCGACACCGGGGAGCTGTTTTTT.

The chain has TRBV7-9 and TRBJ2-7, with 12 positions matching TRBD1. The CDR3 runs to 14 residues. With V trimmed by 3 bases and J by 5 bases, 2 bases remained unmatched. In germline, CDR1 is SEHNR, CDR2 FQNEAQ (reference sequence). This chain's CDR3 is CASSLGTGGHEQYF. In DNA form, the CDR3 reads TGTGCCAGCAGCTTGGGGACAGGGGGCCACGAGCAGTACTTC.

The chain links TRBV6-2 or TRBV6-3 to TRBJ2-7; perhaps TRBD1 as D (5 bases). The germline V and J ends were trimmed by 5 bases and 3 bases, with 8 bases remaining between them. CDR3 length: 12 amino acids. Germline V gene data show CDR1 as MNHEY and CDR2 as SVGEGT. CDR3 region: CASSDRSYEQYF. In DNA, the CDR3 is TGTGCCAGCAGTGACAGAAGCTACGAGCAGTACTTC.

In this sample, this clone turned up once. The rearrangement links TRBV11-2 to TRBJ1-2; the D is unclear. This CDR3 has 14 residues. V lost 2 bases and J lost 5, with 12 bases in between. Germline V gives CDR1 SGHAT, CDR2 FQNNGV. The CDR3 nucleotides are TGTGCCAGCAGCTTACGAACGGGTTTATATGGCTACACCTTC. The encoded protein is CASSLRTGLYGYTF.

V gene TRBV1 combines with J gene TRBJ2-3; no DNA check was done on the table's D call, TRBD2. TRBV1 is a listed pseudogene. This CDR3 comprises 20 residues. The CDR3 DNA reads as TGCACCAGCAGCCTGAGTCGACTAGCGTGGGCGGACTCTAGCACAGATACGCAGTATTTT. It encodes CTSSLSRLAWADSSTDTQYF.

This clone was counted once. J is TRBJ2-1 and V is TRBV5-6; D not resolved. This CDR3 spans 15 amino acids. Trimming removed 2 bases from V and 0 bases from J, with 9 bases in between. The germline V gene encodes CDR1 SGHDT and CDR2 YYEEEE. The CDR3 nucleotides are TGTGCCAGCAGCTTAAACCCGAGCTCCTACAATGAGCAGTTCTTC. Protein: CASSLNPSSYNEQFF. Full variable domain (outside the CDR3, taken from reference TRBV5-6 and TRBJ2-1): DAGVTQSPTHLIKTRGQQVTLRCSPKSGHDTVSWYQQALGQGPQFIFQYYEEEERQRGNFPDRFSGHQFPNYSSELNVNALLLGDSALYLCASSLNPSSYNEQFFGPGTRLTVL.

This chain joins TRBV28 and TRBJ1-1; tentative D call: TRBD1 (5 bases). This CDR3 has 11 amino acids. Trimming shortened V by 7 bases and J by 8 bases, and 11 bases separated the two germline ends. Germline assignment: CDR1 MDHEN and CDR2 SYDVKM. The CDR3 DNA follows: TGTGCCAGCACCCCCGGGGGAGAAGCTTTCTTT. It translates to CASTPGGEAFF.

V and J are TRBV5-6 and TRBJ2-3; D is ambiguous. Per germline, CDR1 SGHDT and CDR2 YYEEEE. CDR3 length: 13 residues. Trimming pared 1 base from V and 3 bases from J, leaving 6 bases between. CDR3 loop: CASSLQQTDTQYF. CDR3 sequence (DNA): TGTGCCAGCAGCTTGCAACAGACAGATACGCAGTATTTT.

In this sample, this clone turned up once. The chain carries TRBV28 and TRBJ1-1, with 7 bases identical to TRBD1. The CDR3 is 14 amino acids. In germline, CDR1 is MDHEN, CDR2 SYDVKM. The J segment lost 2 bases and the V segment lost 3 bases, leaving 3 bases of the junction unmatched. Here the CDR3 reads CASSFTGANTEAFF. Written as DNA, the CDR3 is TGTGCCAGCAGTTTCACAGGGGCTAACACTGAAGCTTTCTTT. Full variable domain (outside the CDR3, taken from reference TRBV28 and TRBJ1-1): DVKVTQSSRYLVKRTGEKVFLECVQDMDHENMFWYRQDPGLGLRLIYFSYDVKMKEKGDIPEGYSVSREKKERFSLILESASTNQTSMYLCASSFTGANTEAFFGQGTRLTVV.

The chain carries TRBV28 and TRBJ2-1; 11 positions match TRBD2. Germline trimming cut 4 bases from V and 8 bases from J; bases unmatched to any gene: 10. This CDR3 spans 16 amino acids. CDR1 and CDR2 from the germline V gene are MDHEN and SYDVKM. The CDR3 DNA reads as TGTGCCAGCAGTTCGAACCTAGCGGGAGGTTTTGATGAGCAGTTCTTC. Its translation: CASSSNLAGGFDEQFF.

V and J are TRBV27 and TRBJ1-2; D remains unclear. V lost 0 bases to trimming and J lost 2 bases, with 7 bases between them. The V gene's germline CDR1 is MNHEY and CDR2 SMNVEV (reference sequence). The length of the CDR3 is 14 residues. CDR3 bases: TGTGCCAGCAGTTTATCTGGGCAGAACTATGGCTACACCTTC. It is translated as CASSLSGQNYGYTF.

About this clone itself: The junction differs from germline at one of its ends, possibly a read error. CDR3 protein: CASSSGWDRVKEF. CDR3 DNA: TGCGCCAGCAGCTCGGGATGGGACAGGGTTAAGGAGTTT. This chain uses TRBV5-1 with TRBJ1-1, with 9 bases fitting TRBD1. The CDR3 runs to 13 residues. Germline V lookup: CDR1 SGHRS, CDR2 YFSETQ. The complete variable domain, with remaining parts taken from reference TRBV5-1 and TRBJ1-1, reads KAGVTQTPRYLIKTRGQQVTLSCSPISGHRSVSWYQQTPGQGLQFLFEYFSETQRNKGNFPGRFSGRQFSNSRSEMNVSTLELGDSALYLCASSSGWDRVKEFGQGTRLTVV.

The chain uses TRBV11-2 and TRBJ1-2; tentatively, D is TRBD1 (6 bases). Per germline, CDR1 SGHAT and CDR2 FQNNGV. Trimming took off 5 bases at V and 0 bases at J, with 13 bases between the two ends. The CDR3 extends over 15 amino acids. The CDR3 is CASSPRRGANYGYTF. CDR3 sequence (DNA): TGTGCCAGCAGCCCCCGCAGGGGAGCTAACTATGGCTACACCTTC.

The chain couples TRBV9 to TRBJ2-7; 9 bases map to TRBD2. The CDR3 loop spans 15 amino acids. Germline CDR1 reads SGDLS; CDR2 reads YYNGEE. V shed 4 bases and J 5 bases; nucleotides not matched to a gene: 10. CDR3 region: CASSPRGTSRHEQYF. CDR3 in DNA: TGTGCCAGCAGCCCGAGGGGGACTAGCCGTCACGAGCAGTACTTC.

The V gene is TRBV7-3, the J gene TRBJ2-2; a possible D gene is TRBD2 (6 bases). Trimming removed 1 base at V and 4 bases at J, with 10 bases between. CDR3 size: 15 residues. Germline lookup yields CDR1 SGHTA and CDR2 FQGTGA. Here the CDR3 reads CASSLMASATGELFF. The CDR3 region has the DNA TGTGCCAGCAGCTTAATGGCTAGCGCCACCGGGGAGCTGTTTTTT.